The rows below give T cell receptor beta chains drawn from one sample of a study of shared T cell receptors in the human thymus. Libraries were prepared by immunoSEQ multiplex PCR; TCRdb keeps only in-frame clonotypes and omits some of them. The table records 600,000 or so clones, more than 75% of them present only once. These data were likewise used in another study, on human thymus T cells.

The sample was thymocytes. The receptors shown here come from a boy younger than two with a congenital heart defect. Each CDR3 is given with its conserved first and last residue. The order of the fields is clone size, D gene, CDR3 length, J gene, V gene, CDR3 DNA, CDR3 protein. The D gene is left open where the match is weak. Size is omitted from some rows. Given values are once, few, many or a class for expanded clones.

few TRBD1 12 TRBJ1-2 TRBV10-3 TGTGCCACCTATAGGACAGGCTATGGCTACACCTTC CATYRTGYGYTF
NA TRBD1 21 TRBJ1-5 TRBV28 TGTGCCAGCAGTTCATCTGCCCGGGACAGGGGGCTCTATTTAAGCAATCAGCCCCAGCATTTT CASSSSARDRGLYLSNQPQHF
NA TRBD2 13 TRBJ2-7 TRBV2 TGTGCCAGCAGAGGACTAGCGGGTTACGAGCAGTACTTC CASRGLAGYEQYF
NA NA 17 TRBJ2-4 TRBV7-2 TGTGCCAGCAGCTTAGCGTGGTCGGGGCGGGGACCAAACATTCAGTACTTC CASSLAWSGRGPNIQYF
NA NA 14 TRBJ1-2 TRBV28 TGTGCCAGCGTTGTTAATAGAACTAACTATGGCTACACCTTC CASVVNRTNYGYTF
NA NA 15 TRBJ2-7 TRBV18 TGTGCCAGCTCACCAATGGGGAGGCAGTCCTACGAGCAGTACTTC CASSPMGRQSYEQYF
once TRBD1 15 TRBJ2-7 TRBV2 TGTGCCAGCAGTTTCTGGCAGGGGGCGTCCTACGAGCAGTACTTC CASSFWQGASYEQYF
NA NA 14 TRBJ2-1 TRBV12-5 TGTGCTAGTGGTTTGACGAACAGGTACAATGAGCAGTTCTTC CASGLTNRYNEQFF
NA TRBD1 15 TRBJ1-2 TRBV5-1 TGCGCCAGCAGTCTGGGGGGGGACAGGGAGTATGGCTACACCTTC CASSLGGDREYGYTF
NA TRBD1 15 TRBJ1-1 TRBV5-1 TGCGCCAGCAGCTCGACTGGGACAGTGAACACTGAAGCTTTCTTT CASSSTGTVNTEAFF
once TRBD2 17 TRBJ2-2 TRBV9 TGTGCCAGCAGCGTAGGCACTAGCGGGAGATACACCGGGGAGCTGTTTTTT CASSVGTSGRYTGELFF
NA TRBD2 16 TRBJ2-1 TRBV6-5 TGTGCCAGCAGTTACTCTCCCCTAGCGGGGTACAATGAGCAGTTCTTC CASSYSPLAGYNEQFF
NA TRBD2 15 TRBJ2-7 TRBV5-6 TGTGCCAGCAGCTTTGGCGGGAGGCTGACGTACGAGCAGTACTTC CASSFGGRLTYEQYF
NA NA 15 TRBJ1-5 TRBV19 TGTGCCAGTAGTATTAAGGGAGACGGCAATCAGCCCCAGCATTTT CASSIKGDGNQPQHF
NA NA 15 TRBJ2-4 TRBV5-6 TGTGCCAGCAGCTGTTGGGGGCCAGCCAAAAACATTCAGTACTTC CASSCWGPAKNIQYF
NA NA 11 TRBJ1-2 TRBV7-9 TGTGCCAGCAGCTCTTACAGGGGCTACACCTTC CASSSYRGYTF
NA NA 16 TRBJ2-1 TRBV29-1 TGCAGCGTTGGGAGTCCCCGGCCAGAGAAAGGCGATGAGCAGTTCTTC CSVGSPRPEKGDEQFF
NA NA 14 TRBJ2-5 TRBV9 TGTGCCAGCAGCGCTTGGACAGATCAAGAGACCCAGTACTTC CASSAWTDQETQYF
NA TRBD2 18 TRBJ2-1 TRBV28 TGTGCCAGCATCCTCTCCGGTAATTCCGGGACTAGCGGCAATGAGCAGTTCTTC CASILSGNSGTSGNEQFF
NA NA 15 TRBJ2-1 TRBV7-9 TGTGCCACCGTAGCGGTTCCTTCCTCCTACAATGAGCAGTTCTTC CATVAVPSSYNEQFF
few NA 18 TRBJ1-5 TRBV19 TGTGCCAGTAGTATTCGGCCCCCGGAGGGGTGGGGCAATCAGCCCCAGCATTTT CASSIRPPEGWGNQPQHF
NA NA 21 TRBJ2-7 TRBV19 TGTGCCAGTAGTATGGGGGCAGGTTGGAGGAGGATCGGACTCCTTTTTGGGGAGCAGTACTTC CASSMGAGWRRIGLLFGEQYF
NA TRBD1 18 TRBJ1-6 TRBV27 TGTGCCAGCAGTTTAAACCCGGGACAGGGGCCCTATAATTCACCCCTCCACTTT CASSLNPGQGPYNSPLHF
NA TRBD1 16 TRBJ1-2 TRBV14 TGTGCCAGCAGCCAAGTTCAAACAGGGGGCTTGGTTGGCTACACCTTC CASSQVQTGGLVGYTF
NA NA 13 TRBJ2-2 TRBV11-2 TGTGCCAGCAGTTCTGTCCCGGCCGGGGAGCTGTTTTTT CASSSVPAGELFF
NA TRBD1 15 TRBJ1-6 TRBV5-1 TGCGCCAGCAGCTGGGGACAGGGGGGAAATTCACCCCTCCACTTT CASSWGQGGNSPLHF
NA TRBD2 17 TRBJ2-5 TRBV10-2 TGCGCCAGCAGTGAGTCTGAGCGGGAGGGCCCTCGGGAGACCCAGTACTTC CASSESEREGPRETQYF
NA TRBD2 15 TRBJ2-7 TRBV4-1 TGCGCCAGCAGCCAAGCCCTCCCGGGGGGCTACGAGCAGTACTTC CASSQALPGGYEQYF
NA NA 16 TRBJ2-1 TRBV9 TGTGCCAGCAGCCCGGATGCAGGGCTAGCGCGCAATGAGCAGTTCTTC CASSPDAGLARNEQFF
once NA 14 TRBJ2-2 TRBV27 TGTGCCAGCAGGCAGACAGGGAACACCGGGGAGCTGTTTTTT CASRQTGNTGELFF
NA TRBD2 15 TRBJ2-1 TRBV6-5 TGTGCCAGCAGTCCCTTTGTGGGAGGGAGCGATGAGCAGTTCTTC CASSPFVGGSDEQFF
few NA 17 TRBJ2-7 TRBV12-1 TGTGCCAGCAGCTTTGCCCTAGGACTAGCGGGAGTATACGAGCAGTACTTC CASSFALGLAGVYEQYF